Following are 7 T cell receptor beta chains from one sample sequenced in a study of glioma-infiltrating T cells after dendritic cell vaccination. Measured with immunoSEQ multiplex PCR; TCRdb has only the in-frame clones, and not every one. The table includes roughly 90,000 clones, about nine tenths detected once. The material was blood, obtained before dendritic cell vaccination. These receptors were collected from a human donor with glioblastoma.

The chain carries TRBV29-1 and TRBJ2-7; D possibly corresponds to TRBD2 (6 bases). Trimming took 2 bases from V and 6 from J, leaving 17 bases between them. The CDR3 runs to 14 residues. Germline V lookup: CDR1 SQVTM, CDR2 ANQGSEA. The CDR3 here is CSVERGTTAGEQYF. The CDR3 DNA is TGCAGCGTTGAACGCGGGACGACCGCGGGCGAGCAGTACTTC.

V usage is TRBV6-5 and J usage is TRBJ2-3, with 7 bases fitting TRBD1. This CDR3 region has 15 residues. Germline lookup yields CDR1 MNHEY and CDR2 SVGAGI. The V gene end was trimmed by 7 bases and the J gene end by 4 bases; junction bases not matched to a gene: 11. As DNA, the CDR3 is TGTGCCAGCATTCCCGGACAGGTTCTTTCAGATACGCAGTATTTT. Protein product: CASIPGQVLSDTQYF.

The V and J genes are TRBV25-1 and TRBJ1-6; D remains unclear. Trimming took 3 bases from V and 2 from J, leaving 11 bases between them. The CDR3 loop spans 16 amino acids. Germline CDR1 and CDR2: MGHDK and SYGVNS. The CDR3 loop is CASSEGGLAYNSPLHF. In nucleotides, the CDR3 is TGTGCCAGCAGTGAGGGAGGGCTCGCCTATAATTCACCCCTCCACTTT.

The rearrangement links TRBV7-9 to TRBJ2-7; TRBD1 agrees at 9 bases. The CDR3 length is 14 residues. J gave up 2 bases and V 6 bases, and 5 bases lay outside the gene matches. Germline V gene data show CDR1 as SEHNR and CDR2 as FQNEAQ (reference sequence). Here the CDR3 DNA reads TGTGCCAGCAGTCCGGGACAGGGACCCTACGAGCAGTACTTC. Its translation is CASSPGQGPYEQYF.

The rearrangement uses TRBV7-2 and TRBJ2-3, with 10 bases lining up with TRBD2. Germline CDR1 SGHTA, CDR2 FQGNSA. The junction had 4 bases not matched to a gene; V was cut back by 5 bases and J by 2 bases. The CDR3 has 15 amino acids. The DNA for the CDR3 is TGTGCCAGCAGCGCTACTAGCGGGGTCACAGATACGCAGTATTTT. It yields the protein CASSATSGVTDTQYF.

This clone was counted once. This chain joins TRBV6-1 and TRBJ1-4; TRBD1 agrees at 10 bases. Per germline, CDR1 MNHNS and CDR2 SASEGT. V lost 3 bases and J lost 6; bases outside the gene matches: 4. This CDR3 spans 15 amino acids. The CDR3 region is CASSDAGTGDEKLFF. The CDR3 nucleotides read TGTGCCAGCAGTGACGCCGGGACAGGGGATGAAAAACTGTTTTTT.

This clone was seen more than once but under ten times. The rearrangement joins TRBV7-9 to TRBJ2-7, with D tentatively TRBD1 (5 bases). From germline, CDR1 is SEHNR and CDR2 FQNEAQ (reference sequence). Trimming removed 5 bases at V and 3 bases at J, with 17 bases between. CDR3 length: 15 residues. CDR3 sequence: CASSHNRLGYYEQYF. The DNA of the CDR3 is TGTGCCAGCAGCCATAACAGGCTGGGCTACTACGAGCAGTACTTC.